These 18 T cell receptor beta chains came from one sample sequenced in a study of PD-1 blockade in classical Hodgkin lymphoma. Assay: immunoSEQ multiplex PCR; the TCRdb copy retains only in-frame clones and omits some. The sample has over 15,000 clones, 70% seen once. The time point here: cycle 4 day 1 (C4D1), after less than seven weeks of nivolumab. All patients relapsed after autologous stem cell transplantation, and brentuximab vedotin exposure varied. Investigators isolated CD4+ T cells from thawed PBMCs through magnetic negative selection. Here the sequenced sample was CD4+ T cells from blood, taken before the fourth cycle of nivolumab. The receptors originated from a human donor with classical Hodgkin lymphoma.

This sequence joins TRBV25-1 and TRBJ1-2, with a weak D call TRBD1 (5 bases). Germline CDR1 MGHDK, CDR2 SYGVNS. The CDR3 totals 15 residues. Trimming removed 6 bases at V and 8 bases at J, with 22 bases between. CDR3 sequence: CASRGSAGRGRGYTF. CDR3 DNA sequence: TGTGCCAGCAGGGGATCGGCGGGGAGGGGAAGGGGCTACACCTTC.

The CDR3 loop is CASSLVGTNHEQFF. CDR3 DNA sequence: TGTGCCAGCAGCTTAGTTGGGACTAACCATGAGCAGTTCTTC. The gene calls are TRBV7-9 and TRBJ2-1, with 7 bases matching TRBD2. The J segment lost 8 bases and the V segment lost 1 base, leaving 5 bases of the junction unmatched. Germline CDR1 and CDR2: SEHNR and FQNEAQ (reference sequence). The length of the CDR3 is 14 residues.

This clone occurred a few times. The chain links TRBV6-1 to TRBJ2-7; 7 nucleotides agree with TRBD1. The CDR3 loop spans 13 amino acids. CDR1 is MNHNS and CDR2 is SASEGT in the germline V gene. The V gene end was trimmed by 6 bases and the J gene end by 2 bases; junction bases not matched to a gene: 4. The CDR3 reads CASRTGLTYEQYF. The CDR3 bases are TGTGCCAGCAGGACAGGGTTAACCTACGAGCAGTACTTC.

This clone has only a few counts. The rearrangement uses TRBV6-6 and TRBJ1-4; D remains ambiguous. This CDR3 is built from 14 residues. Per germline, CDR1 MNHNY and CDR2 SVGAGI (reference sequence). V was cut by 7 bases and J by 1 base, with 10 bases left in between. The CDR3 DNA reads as TGTGCCAGCACGAATTTAGGAACTAATGAAAAACTGTTTTTT. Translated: CASTNLGTNEKLFF.

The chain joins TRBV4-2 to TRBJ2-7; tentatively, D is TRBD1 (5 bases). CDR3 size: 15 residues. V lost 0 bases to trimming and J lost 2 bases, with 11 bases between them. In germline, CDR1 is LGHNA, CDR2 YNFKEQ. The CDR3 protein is CASSQDRLGPYEQYF. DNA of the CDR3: TGTGCCAGCAGCCAAGACCGGCTGGGGCCCTACGAGCAGTACTTC.

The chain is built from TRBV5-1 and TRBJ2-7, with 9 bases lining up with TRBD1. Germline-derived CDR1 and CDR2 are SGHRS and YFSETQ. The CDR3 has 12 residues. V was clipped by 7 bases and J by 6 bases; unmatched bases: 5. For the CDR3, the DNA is TGCGCCAGCCGGGACAGGGAGGTCGAGCAGTACTTC. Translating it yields CASRDREVEQYF.

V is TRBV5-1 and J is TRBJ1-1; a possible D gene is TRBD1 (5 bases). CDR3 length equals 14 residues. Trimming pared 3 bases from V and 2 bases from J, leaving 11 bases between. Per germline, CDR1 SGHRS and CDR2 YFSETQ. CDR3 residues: CASSSSDSNTEAFF. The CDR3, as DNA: TGCGCCAGCAGCTCCTCAGACAGTAACACTGAAGCTTTCTTT. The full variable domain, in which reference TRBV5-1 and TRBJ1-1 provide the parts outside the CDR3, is KAGVTQTPRYLIKTRGQQVTLSCSPISGHRSVSWYQQTPGQGLQFLFEYFSETQRNKGNFPGRFSGRQFSNSRSEMNVSTLELGDSALYLCASSSSDSNTEAFFGQGTRLTVV.

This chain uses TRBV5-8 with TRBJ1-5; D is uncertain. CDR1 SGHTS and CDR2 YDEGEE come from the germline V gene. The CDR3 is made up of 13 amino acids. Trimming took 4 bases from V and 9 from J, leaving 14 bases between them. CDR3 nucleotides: TGTGCCAGCAGCCAAGAGGGCCTGAGGCCCCAGCATTTT. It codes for CASSQEGLRPQHF.

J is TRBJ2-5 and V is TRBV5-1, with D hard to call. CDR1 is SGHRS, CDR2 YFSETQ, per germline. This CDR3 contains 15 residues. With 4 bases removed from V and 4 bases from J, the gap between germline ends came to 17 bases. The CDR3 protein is CASSPMTNMRETQYF. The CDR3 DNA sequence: TGCGCCAGCAGCCCCATGACCAATATGCGAGAGACCCAGTACTTC.

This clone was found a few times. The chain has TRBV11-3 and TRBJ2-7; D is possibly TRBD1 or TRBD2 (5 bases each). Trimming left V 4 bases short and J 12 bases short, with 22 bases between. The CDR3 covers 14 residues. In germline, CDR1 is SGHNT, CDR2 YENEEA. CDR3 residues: CASSSGTRSTRWYF. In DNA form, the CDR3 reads TGTGCCAGCAGCTCCGGGACGCGGTCCACGAGGTGGTACTTC. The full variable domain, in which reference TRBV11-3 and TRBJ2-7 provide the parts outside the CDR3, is EAGVVQSPRYKIIEKKQPVAFWCNPISGHNTLYWYLQNLGQGPELLIRYENEEAVDDSQLPKDRFSAERLKGVDSTLKIQPAELGDSAVYLCASSSGTRSTRWYFGPGTRLTVT.

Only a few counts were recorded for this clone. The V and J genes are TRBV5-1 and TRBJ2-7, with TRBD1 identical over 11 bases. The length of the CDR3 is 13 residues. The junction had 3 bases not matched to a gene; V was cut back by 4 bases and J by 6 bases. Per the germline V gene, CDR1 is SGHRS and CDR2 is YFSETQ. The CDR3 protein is CASSSGQGAEQYF. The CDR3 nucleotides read TGCGCCAGCAGCAGCGGACAGGGGGCCGAGCAGTACTTC.

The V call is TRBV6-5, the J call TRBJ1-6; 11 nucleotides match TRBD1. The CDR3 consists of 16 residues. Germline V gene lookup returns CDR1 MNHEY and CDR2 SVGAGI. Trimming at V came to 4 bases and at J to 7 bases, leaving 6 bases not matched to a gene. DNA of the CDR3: TGTGCCAGCAGTTTAGACCGGGACAGGGGGAATTCACCCCTCCACTTT. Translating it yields CASSLDRDRGNSPLHF.

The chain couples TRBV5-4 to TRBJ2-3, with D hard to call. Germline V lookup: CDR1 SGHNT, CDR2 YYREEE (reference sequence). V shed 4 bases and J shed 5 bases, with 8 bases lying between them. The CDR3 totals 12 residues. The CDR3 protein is CASSPSKDTQYF. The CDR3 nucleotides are TGTGCCAGCAGCCCCTCGAAAGATACGCAGTATTTT.

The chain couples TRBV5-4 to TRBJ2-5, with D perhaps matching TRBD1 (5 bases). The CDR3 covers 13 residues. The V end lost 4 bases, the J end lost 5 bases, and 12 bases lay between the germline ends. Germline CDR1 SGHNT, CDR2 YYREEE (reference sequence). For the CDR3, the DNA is TGTGCCAGCAGCACCGCAGGGTTTGAGACCCAGTACTTC. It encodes CASSTAGFETQYF.

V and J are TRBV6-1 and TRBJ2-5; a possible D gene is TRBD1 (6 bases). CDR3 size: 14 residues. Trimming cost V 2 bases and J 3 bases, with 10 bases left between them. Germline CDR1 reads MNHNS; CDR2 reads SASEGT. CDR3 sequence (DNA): TGTGCCAGCAGTGAATCATGGACAGAAGAGACCCAGTACTTC. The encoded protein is CASSESWTEETQYF.

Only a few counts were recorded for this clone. DNA of the CDR3: TGTGCCAGCAGTTACGGGGGGTGGGCTGGCTACACCTTC. This sequence encodes CASSYGGWAGYTF. The chain carries TRBV6-5 and TRBJ1-2; perhaps TRBD1 as D (5 bases). In germline, CDR1 is MNHEY, CDR2 SVGAGI. Deletions cut 2 bases from V and 7 bases from J, with 11 bases between. The CDR3 is 13 residues long.

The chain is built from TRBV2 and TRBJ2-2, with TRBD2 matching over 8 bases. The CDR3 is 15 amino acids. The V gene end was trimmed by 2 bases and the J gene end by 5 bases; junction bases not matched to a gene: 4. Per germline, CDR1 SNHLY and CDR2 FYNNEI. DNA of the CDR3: TGTGCCAGCAGTGAAACTAGCGGTAAAACCGGGGAGCTGTTTTTT. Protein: CASSETSGKTGELFF.

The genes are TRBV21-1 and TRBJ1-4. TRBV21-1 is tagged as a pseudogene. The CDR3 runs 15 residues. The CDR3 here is CASSRGADRGEKLFF. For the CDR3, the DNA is TGTGCCAGCAGCCGAGGGGCAGACAGAGGTGAAAAACTGTTTTTT.